Included here is one T cell receptor beta chain sequence, with context. Its target is unknown. This sample was taken from a study of OX40 agonist ivuxolimab in advanced cancers. Study-wide context: Treatment of patients was with ivuxolimab, an agonistic anti-OX40 (CD134) antibody. Eligibility admitted prior anti-PD-1, anti-PD-L1 or anti-CTLA-4 therapy; 35% to 40% had some. Study-wide points: At doses 0.1 to 3.0 mg/kg, CD4+ and CD8+ clones expanded.

The CDR3 is 16 amino acids. Between the trimmed V and J ends, which lost 0 bases and 3 bases, there was a span of 12 bases. Germline CDR1 and CDR2: LGHNA and YNFKEQ. Measured with immunoSEQ multiplex PCR; TCRdb has only the in-frame clones, and not every one. Among more than 70,000 clones listed, 65% to 90% were seen once. The genes are TRBV4-2 and TRBJ2-1, with no clear D. The sequence was collected from an adult with an advanced solid tumor such as melanoma, head and neck, liver or kidney cancer. The sequencing here drew on CD4+ or CD8+ T cells sorted from blood, taken in a trial of the OX40 agonist ivuxolimab. CDR3 in amino acids: CASSQEANPVYNEQFF. The CDR3 DNA follows: TGTGCCAGCAGCCAAGAGGCAAACCCGGTCTACAATGAGCAGTTCTTC.